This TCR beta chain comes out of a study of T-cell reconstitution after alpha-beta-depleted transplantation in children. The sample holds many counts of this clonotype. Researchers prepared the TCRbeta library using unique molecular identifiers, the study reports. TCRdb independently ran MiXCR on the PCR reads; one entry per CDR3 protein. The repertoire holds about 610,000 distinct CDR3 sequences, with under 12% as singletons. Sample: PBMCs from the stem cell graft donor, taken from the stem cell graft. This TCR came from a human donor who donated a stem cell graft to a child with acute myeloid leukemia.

In DNA form, the CDR3 reads TGCAGCGTTGAGGCTTACGGGGACAAGGGTGAGCAGTTCTTC. Translating it yields CSVEAYGDKGEQFF. The chain links TRBV29-1 to TRBJ2-1; weak D call: TRBD1 (6 bases). Germline V gene lookup returns CDR1 SQVTM and CDR2 ANQGSEA. The CDR3 totals 14 residues. V was pared by 3 bases and J by 9 bases, with 18 bases between.